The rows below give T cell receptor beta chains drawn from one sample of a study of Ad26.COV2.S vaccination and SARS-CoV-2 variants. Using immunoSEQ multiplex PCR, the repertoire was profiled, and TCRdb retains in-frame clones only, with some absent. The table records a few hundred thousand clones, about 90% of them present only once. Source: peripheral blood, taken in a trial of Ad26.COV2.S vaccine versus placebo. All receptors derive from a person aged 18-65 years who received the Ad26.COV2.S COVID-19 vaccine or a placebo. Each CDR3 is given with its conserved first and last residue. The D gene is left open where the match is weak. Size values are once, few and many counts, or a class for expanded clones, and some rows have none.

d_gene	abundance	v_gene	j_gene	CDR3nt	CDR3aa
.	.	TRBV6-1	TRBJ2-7	TGTGCCAGCAGTGAAGGCGGGGCGTGGGAGCAGTACTTC	CASSEGGAWEQYF
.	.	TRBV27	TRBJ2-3	TGTGCCAGCAGTTTAACCTACGGGGAAGGTGTCGCAGATACGCAGTATTTT	CASSLTYGEGVADTQYF
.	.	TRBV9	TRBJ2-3	TGTGCCAGCAGCAGCGACTCTAGCACAGATACGCAGTATTTT	CASSSDSSTDTQYF
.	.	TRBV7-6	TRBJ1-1	TGTGCCAGCAGCTTAGATGGCACTGAAGCTTTCTTT	CASSLDGTEAFF
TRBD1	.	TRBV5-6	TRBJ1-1	TGTGCCAGCAGCTTACTGGGACAGGGATGGACTGAAGCTTTCTTT	CASSLLGQGWTEAFF
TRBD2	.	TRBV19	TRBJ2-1	TGTGCCAGTAGGGTAGCGGGGGCCTCGGGGTTCAATGAGCAGTTCTTC	CASRVAGASGFNEQFF
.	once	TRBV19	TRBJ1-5	TGTGCCAGTAGTATGGTCGATAGCAATCAGCCCCAGCATTTT	CASSMVDSNQPQHF
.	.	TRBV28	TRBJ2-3	TGTGCCAGCAGTTTTGGGGGGAGCACAGATACGCAGTATTTT	CASSFGGSTDTQYF
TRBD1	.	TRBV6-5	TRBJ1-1	TGTGCCAGCAGCGACAGGGGGGAGTTCACTGAAGCTTTCTTT	CASSDRGEFTEAFF
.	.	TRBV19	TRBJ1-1	TGTGCCAGTAGGAGACAGCCGAACACTGAAGCTTTCTTT	CASRRQPNTEAFF
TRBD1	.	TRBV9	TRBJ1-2	TGTGCCAGCAGCGTAGAGGGGACAGGGGACTACACCTTC	CASSVEGTGDYTF
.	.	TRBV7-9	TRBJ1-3	TGTGCCAGCAGCTTAGGGACCGGTTCTGGAAACACCATATATTTT	CASSLGTGSGNTIYF
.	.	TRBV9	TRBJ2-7	TGTGCCAGCAGCGCAACGCCGGCTGTATACGAGCAGTACTTC	CASSATPAVYEQYF
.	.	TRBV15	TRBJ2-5	TGTGCCACCAGCAGAGACCCTGACAGTCAAGAGACCCAGTACTTC	CATSRDPDSQETQYF
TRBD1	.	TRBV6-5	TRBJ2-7	TGTGCCAGCAGTTACTTACAGGGGTACGAGCAGTACTTC	CASSYLQGYEQYF
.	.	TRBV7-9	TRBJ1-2	TGTGCCAGCAGCTTAGCGAATGGGGGGAACTATGGCTACACCTTC	CASSLANGGNYGYTF
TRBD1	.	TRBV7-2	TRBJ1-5	TGTGCCAGCACTGCAGGACAGGGCCAGCCCCAGCATTTT	CASTAGQGQPQHF
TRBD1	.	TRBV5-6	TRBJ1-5	TGTGCCAGCAGCCGGAGAGGGACAGATTTTAGCAATCAGCCCCAGCATTTT	CASSRRGTDFSNQPQHF
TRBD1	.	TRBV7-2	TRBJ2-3	TGTGCCAGCAGCCCCAGGGGGGATACGCAGTATTTT	CASSPRGDTQYF
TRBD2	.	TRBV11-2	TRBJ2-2	TGTGCCAGCAGCTTTAGGACTAGCGGCACCGGGGAGCTGTTTTTT	CASSFRTSGTGELFF
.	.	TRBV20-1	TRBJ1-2	TGCAGTGCTAACAGGGCCTTTGGCTACACCTTC	CSANRAFGYTF
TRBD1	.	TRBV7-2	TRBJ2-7	TGTGCCAGCAGATCCGGGACAGGGAACTACGAGCAGTACTTC	CASRSGTGNYEQYF
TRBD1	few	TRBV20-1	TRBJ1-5	TGCAGTGCTAGTTCGGACAGGAGTTATAGCAATCAGCCCCAGCATTTT	CSASSDRSYSNQPQHF
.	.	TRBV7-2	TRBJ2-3	TGTGCCAGCAGCTTGGGGCTAGAGACAGATACGCAGTATTTT	CASSLGLETDTQYF
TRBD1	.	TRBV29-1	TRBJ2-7	TGCAGCGCTCTGACAGGGAACTTCTACGAGCAGTACTTC	CSALTGNFYEQYF
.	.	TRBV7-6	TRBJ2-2	TGTGCCAGCAGCTCCCAGGCCGGGGAGCTGTTTTTT	CASSSQAGELFF
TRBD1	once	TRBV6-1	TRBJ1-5	TGTGCCAGCAGTGAAGACAGGGGAGTACAGCCCCAGCATTTT	CASSEDRGVQPQHF
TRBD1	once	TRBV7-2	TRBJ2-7	TGTGCCAGCAGCCAGAGACAGGGGGCTTTGATGGGCTACGAGCAGTACTTC	CASSQRQGALMGYEQYF
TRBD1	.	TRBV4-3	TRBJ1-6	TGCGCCAGCAGCCAAGATAGGACAGGCGCCGCCTATAATTCACCCCTCCACTTT	CASSQDRTGAAYNSPLHF
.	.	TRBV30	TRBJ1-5	TGTGCCTGGAGTGTATATAGGAGGTTAAACAGGACTATAAGTCAGCCCCAGCATTTT	CAWSVYRRLNRTISQPQHF
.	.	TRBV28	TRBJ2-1	TGTGCCAGCAGCTCCTTTGGAAGCGGGGAGCAGTTCTTC	CASSSFGSGEQFF
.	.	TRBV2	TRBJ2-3	TGTGCCAGCACGCGGGTCCCTGGCACAGATACGCAGTATTTT	CASTRVPGTDTQYF
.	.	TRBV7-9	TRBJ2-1	TGTGCCAGCAGCTTCCTGCGGGGACCCCTCAACAATGAGCAGTTCTTC	CASSFLRGPLNNEQFF
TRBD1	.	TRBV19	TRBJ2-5	TGTGCCAGTAGTGAGGCAGGGGGCGTAGTGGAGACCCAGTACTTC	CASSEAGGVVETQYF
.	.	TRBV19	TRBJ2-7	TGTGCCAGTAGTATAGATGGACAGTACACCTACGAGCAGTACTTC	CASSIDGQYTYEQYF
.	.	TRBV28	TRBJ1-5	TGTGCCAGCAGGCTTGCGCCTGAGGGCTTTTATAGCAATCAGCCCCAGCATTTT	CASRLAPEGFYSNQPQHF
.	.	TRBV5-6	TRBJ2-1	TGTGCCAGCAGCTTGCAAGCAGGTGAGCAGTTCTTC	CASSLQAGEQFF
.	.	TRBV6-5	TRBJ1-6	TGTGCCAGCCACAGCTCCTATAATTCACCCCTCCACTTT	CASHSSYNSPLHF
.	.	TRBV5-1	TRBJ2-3	TGCGCCAGCAGCTTGGTGGCGTCAGGGATCTCCTTCACAGATACGCAGTATTTT	CASSLVASGISFTDTQYF
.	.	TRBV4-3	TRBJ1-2	TGCGCCAGCAGCCAAGCCCGGGGGAACTATGGCTACACCTTC	CASSQARGNYGYTF